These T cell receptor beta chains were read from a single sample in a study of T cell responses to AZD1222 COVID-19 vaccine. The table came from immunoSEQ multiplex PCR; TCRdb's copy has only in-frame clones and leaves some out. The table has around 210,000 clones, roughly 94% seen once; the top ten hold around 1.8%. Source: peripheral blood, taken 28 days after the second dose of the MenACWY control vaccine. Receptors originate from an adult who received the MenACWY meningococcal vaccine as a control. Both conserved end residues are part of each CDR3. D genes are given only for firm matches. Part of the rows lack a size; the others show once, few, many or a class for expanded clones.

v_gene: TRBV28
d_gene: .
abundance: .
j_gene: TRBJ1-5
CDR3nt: TGTGCCACCATACGACAGGCAAATCAGCCCCAGCATTTT
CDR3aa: CATIRQANQPQHF

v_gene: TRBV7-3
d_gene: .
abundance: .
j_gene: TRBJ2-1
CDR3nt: TGTGCCAGCAGCTTAACAGGGCCAGGGGATAACAATGAGCAGTTCTTC
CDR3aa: CASSLTGPGDNNEQFF

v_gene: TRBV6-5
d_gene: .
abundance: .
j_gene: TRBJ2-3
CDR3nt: TGTGCCAGCAGTTACTCGTGGGGCAGGGCAGATACGCAGTATTTT
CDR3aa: CASSYSWGRADTQYF

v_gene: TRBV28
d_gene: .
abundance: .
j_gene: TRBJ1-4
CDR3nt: TGTGCCAGCGGCCTAAGACAGGAAAAACTGTTTTTT
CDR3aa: CASGLRQEKLFF

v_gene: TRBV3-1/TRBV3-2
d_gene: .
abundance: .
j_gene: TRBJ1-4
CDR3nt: TGTGCCAGCAGCCAAGATGCCAGGAACTATGAAAAACTGTTTTTT
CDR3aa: CASSQDARNYEKLFF

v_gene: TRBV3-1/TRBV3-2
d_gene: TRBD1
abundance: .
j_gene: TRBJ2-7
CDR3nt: TGTGCCAGCCGGGACAGCCGTCTGGAGCAGTACTTC
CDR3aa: CASRDSRLEQYF

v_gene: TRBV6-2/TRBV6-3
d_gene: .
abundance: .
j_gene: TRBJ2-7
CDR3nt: TGTGCCAGCAGTTACCTTGGGCCAGGTCCTTTGGGGGAGCAGTACTTC
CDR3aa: CASSYLGPGPLGEQYF

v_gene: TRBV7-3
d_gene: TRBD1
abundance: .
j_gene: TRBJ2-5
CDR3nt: TGTGCCAGCAGCCGCGGACAGGAAGAGACCCAGTACTTC
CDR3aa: CASSRGQEETQYF

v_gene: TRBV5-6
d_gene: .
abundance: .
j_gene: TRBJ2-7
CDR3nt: TGTGCCAGCAGCTCAAGGCCCCTAGGGGAGCAGTACTTC
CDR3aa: CASSSRPLGEQYF

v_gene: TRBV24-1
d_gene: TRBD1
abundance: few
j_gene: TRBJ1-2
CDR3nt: TGTGCCACCAGTGCTGCCGGGACAGGGACTTATGGCTACACCTTC
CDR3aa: CATSAAGTGTYGYTF

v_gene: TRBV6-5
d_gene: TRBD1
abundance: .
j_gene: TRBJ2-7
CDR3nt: TGTGCCAGCAGTTACCGGGGACAGGCCACATACGAGCAGTACTTC
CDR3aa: CASSYRGQATYEQYF

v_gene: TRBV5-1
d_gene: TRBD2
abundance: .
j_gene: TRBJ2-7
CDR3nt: TGCGCCAGCAGCGGAGGACCTAGCGGGAGGGCCTCGGACGAGCAGTACTTC
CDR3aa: CASSGGPSGRASDEQYF

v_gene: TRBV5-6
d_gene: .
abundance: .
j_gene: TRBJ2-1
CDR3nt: TGTGCCAGCAGCTTGGGAAGAGCCTACAATGAGCAGTTCTTC
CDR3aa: CASSLGRAYNEQFF